This T cell receptor (beta chain) was identified in a study of response to subunit inactivated influenza vaccine. The CDR3 is 14 amino acids. The V end was cut by 5 bases, the J end by 9 bases, with 17 bases between. To note about this clonotype: The antigen is not known.

Whole-study results and caveats: Few new T cells, the authors suggested, are recruited by each seasonal influenza vaccination.

One entry per CDR3 protein results from TCRdb running MiXCR on the RT-PCR reads. The sample shows some 500,000 distinct CDR3 sequences, approximately 12% of them seen only once. The TCR sequence derives from a man aged 50-59 years who received an inactivated influenza vaccine. Source: PBMCs from blood, taken 40 to 50 days after vaccination. This rearrangement joins TRBV12-3 or TRBV12-4 to TRBJ2-1; D unresolved. For the CDR3, the DNA is TGTGCCAGCAGTGTCGGTCCCGGAACGAGTGAGCAGTTCTTC. It specifies CASSVGPGTSEQFF.